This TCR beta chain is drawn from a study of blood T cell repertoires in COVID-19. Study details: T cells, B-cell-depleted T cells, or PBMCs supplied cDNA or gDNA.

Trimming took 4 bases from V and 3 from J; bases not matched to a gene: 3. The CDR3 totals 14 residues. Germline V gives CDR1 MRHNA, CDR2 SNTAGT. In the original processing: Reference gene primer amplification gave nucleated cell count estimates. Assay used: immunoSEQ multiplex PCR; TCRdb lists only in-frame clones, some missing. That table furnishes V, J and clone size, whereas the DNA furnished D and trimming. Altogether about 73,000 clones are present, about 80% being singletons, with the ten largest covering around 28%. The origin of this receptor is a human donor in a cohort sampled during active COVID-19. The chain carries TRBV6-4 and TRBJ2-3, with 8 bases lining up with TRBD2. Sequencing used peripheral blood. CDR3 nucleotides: TGTGCCAGCAGTGCCAGCGGGGGAACAGATACGCAGTATTTT. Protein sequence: CASSASGGTDTQYF.